Here is one TCR beta chain with its context. Antigen: not known. This record comes from a study of cytomegalovirus exposure and HLA in healthy donors. Study findings and constraints: The authors enumerated 150 to 200 TCR beta chains as linked to cytomegalovirus. The study had only CMV serostatus as immune exposure information. Later analysis identified a missense DCLRE1C variant that was linked to TCR beta V- and J-gene trimming.

PCR used 60 Vbeta primers and 13 Jbeta primers. Profiling relied on immunoSEQ multiplex PCR, and the TCRdb table lists in-frame clones only, not all of them. Seen here are 110,000 or so clones, roughly 82% observed once, and the top ten hold roughly 9.7%. The sequencing sample was made of PBMCs. The TCR was taken from a man aged 40-55 years in good health and CMV-seropositive.

The CDR3 is CASSIARGTDTQYF. CDR3 DNA: TGTGCCAGCAGCATCGCCAGGGGCACAGATACGCAGTATTTT. The chain combines TRBV7-2 with TRBJ2-3, with D possibly TRBD1 on 5 matching bases. V was trimmed by 5 bases and J by 1 base, leaving 10 bases between them. This CDR3 is 14 amino acids long. Germline V lookup: CDR1 SGHTA, CDR2 FQGNSA.